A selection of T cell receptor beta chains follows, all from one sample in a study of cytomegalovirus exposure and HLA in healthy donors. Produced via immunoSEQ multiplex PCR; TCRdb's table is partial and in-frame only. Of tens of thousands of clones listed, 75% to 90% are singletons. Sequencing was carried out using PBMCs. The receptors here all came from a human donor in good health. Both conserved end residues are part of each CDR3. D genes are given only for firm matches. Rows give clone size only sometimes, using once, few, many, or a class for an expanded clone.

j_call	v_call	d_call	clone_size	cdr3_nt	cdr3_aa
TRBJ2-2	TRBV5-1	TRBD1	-	TGCGCCAGCAGCTTGACAGCCAGGGGGCTTTCGAACACCGGGGAGCTGTTTTTT	CASSLTARGLSNTGELFF
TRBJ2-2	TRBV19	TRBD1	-	TGTGCCAGTAGTCCAGACAGGGTCTCGAACACCGGGGAGCTGTTTTTT	CASSPDRVSNTGELFF
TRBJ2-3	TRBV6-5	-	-	TGTGCCAGCAGTGGACAGTTTGGTACAGATACGCAGTATTTT	CASSGQFGTDTQYF
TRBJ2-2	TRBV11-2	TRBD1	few	TGTGCCAGCAGCTTCGGGACAGGGAACACCGGGGAGCTGTTTTTT	CASSFGTGNTGELFF
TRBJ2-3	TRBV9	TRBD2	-	TGTGCCAGCAGCTGGACTAGATTCACAGATACGCAGTATTTT	CASSWTRFTDTQYF
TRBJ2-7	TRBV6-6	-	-	TGTGCCAGCAGTTACTCGAGTCAGGGGAGCTCCTACGAGCAGTACTTC	CASSYSSQGSSYEQYF
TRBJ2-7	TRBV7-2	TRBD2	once	TGTGCCAGCAGCGCAGACGGACTAGCGGGGGTGATCGAGCAGTACTTC	CASSADGLAGVIEQYF
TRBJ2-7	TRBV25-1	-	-	TGTGCCAGCAGGGACAGTTCCTACGAGCAGTACTTC	CASRDSSYEQYF
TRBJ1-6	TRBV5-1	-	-	TGCGCCAGCAGCTCGGCCGGGACAACTGATTCACCCCTCCACTTT	CASSSAGTTDSPLHF
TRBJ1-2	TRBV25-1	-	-	TGTGCCAGCAGTGAATATACAGATCTTGGCTACCCCTTC	CASSEYTDLGYPF
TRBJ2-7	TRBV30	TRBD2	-	TGTGCCTGGACCTCTACACCCGGCGGCGGGAGGCAGTACTTC	CAWTSTPGGGRQYF
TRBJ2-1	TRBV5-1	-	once	TGCGCCAGCAGCCCCGGGGTCAACAAGGCGAATGAGCAGTTCTTC	CASSPGVNKANEQFF
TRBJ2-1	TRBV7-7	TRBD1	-	TGTGCCAGCAGCTTGAAGGGGGCCCAGTACAATGAGCAGTTCTTC	CASSLKGAQYNEQFF
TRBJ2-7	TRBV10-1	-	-	TGCGACGAGTACGAGCAGTACTTC	CDEYEQYF
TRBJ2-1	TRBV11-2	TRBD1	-	TGTGCCAGCAGCTCAGCCTACAGGGGGCCGGACAATGAGCAGTTCTTC	CASSSAYRGPDNEQFF
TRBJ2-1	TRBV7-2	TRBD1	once	TGTGCCAGCAGCCTAACAGGGGGTCTATTCAATGAGCAGTTCTTC	CASSLTGGLFNEQFF
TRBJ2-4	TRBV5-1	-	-	TGCGCCAGCAGCTTACCTGAACAGGGTGCCAAAAACATTCAGTACTTC	CASSLPEQGAKNIQYF
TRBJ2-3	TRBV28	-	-	TGTGCCAGCAGTTTAGCCGCCTGGCGGGCCGATCTAGATACGCAGTATTTT	CASSLAAWRADLDTQYF
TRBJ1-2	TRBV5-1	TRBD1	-	TGCGCCAGCAGCTGGGGACAGTATGGCTACACCTTC	CASSWGQYGYTF
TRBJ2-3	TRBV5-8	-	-	TGTGCCAGCAGCTTGGGACCCACGGGGACAGATACGCAGTATTTT	CASSLGPTGTDTQYF
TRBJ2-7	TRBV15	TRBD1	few	TGTGCCACCAGCACTCCTACAGGGGAACACGAGCAGTACTTC	CATSTPTGEHEQYF
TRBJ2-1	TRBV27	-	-	TGTGCCAGCAGTTTATCTCTTAGCTCCTACAATGAGCAGTTCTTC	CASSLSLSSYNEQFF
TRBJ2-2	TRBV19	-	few	TGTGCCAGTAGTATAGGAATAAGACTAACCGGGGAGCTGTTTTTT	CASSIGIRLTGELFF
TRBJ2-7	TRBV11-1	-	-	TGTGCCAGCAGCCCTCATAGCTACGAGCAGTACTTC	CASSPHSYEQYF
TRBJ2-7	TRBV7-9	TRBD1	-	TGTTCCAGCAGCTTAGAGGGGGCTTGGGGGCAGTACTTC	CSSSLEGAWGQYF
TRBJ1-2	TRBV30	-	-	TGTGCCTGGAGTGAAGACCATCAGGCTTTAAACTATGGCTACACCTTC	CAWSEDHQALNYGYTF
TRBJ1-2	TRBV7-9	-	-	TGTTCCAGCACTATGGGGGACTATGGCTACCCCTTC	CSSTMGDYGYPF
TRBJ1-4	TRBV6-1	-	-	TGTGCCAGCAGTGAAGCGTGGGGAACGGGAGAGGTTGAAAAACTGTTTTTT	CASSEAWGTGEVEKLFF
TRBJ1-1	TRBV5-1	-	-	TGCGCCAGCAGCATGGGGGGGGGAGGTCTCCCTGAAGCTTTCTTT	CASSMGGGGLPEAFF
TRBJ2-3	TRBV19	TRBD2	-	TGTGCCAGTAGTCTTAGCGGGTTAACACAGGATACGCAGTATTTT	CASSLSGLTQDTQYF
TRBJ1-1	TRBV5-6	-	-	TGTGCCAGCAGCCTGCGGACAGCAAGGGAAGCTTTCTTT	CASSLRTAREAFF
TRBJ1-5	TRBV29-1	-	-	TGCAGCGTTGCAGGGTATAATCAGCCCCAGCATTTT	CSVAGYNQPQHF
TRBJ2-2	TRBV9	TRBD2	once	TGTGCCAGCAGCGTAGCTGCTAGCGGGGTTCCCGGGGAGCTGTTTTTT	CASSVAASGVPGELFF